Presented here are 9 T cell receptor beta chains from one specimen sequenced in a study of CD8+ T cells in alopecia areata. Extracted from the samples, RNA was reverse transcribed into cDNA to serve as the sequencing template. Generated by immunoSEQ multiplex PCR, the TCRdb table keeps only in-frame clones and is missing some. The sample carries more than 200,000 clones, 40% to 45% recorded once. Treatment described: oral pan-JAK inhibitor, 5-10 mg twice daily. The specimen was CD4+ T cells sorted from blood, collected at approximately week 36, from a patient treated with tofacitinib. These receptors all come from a human donor with alopecia areata.

This sequence joins TRBV5-1 and TRBJ2-5; possible D gene TRBD1, 6 bases. V lost 3 bases to trimming and J lost 2 bases, with 14 bases between them. The CDR3 runs to 15 residues. Germline V lookup: CDR1 SGHRS, CDR2 YFSETQ. CDR3 sequence reads: CASSYDGQQQETQYF. DNA for the CDR3: TGCGCCAGCAGCTACGATGGACAGCAACAAGAGACCCAGTACTTC.

The genes are TRBV7-2 and TRBJ2-7, with a weak D call TRBD1 (5 bases). Germline lookup yields CDR1 SGHTA and CDR2 FQGNSA. V was trimmed by 5 bases and J by 3 bases, leaving 17 bases between them. This CDR3 has 15 residues. CDR3 amino acids: CASSLDSQGGYEQYF. For the CDR3, the DNA is TGTGCCAGCAGCCTTGACAGTCAAGGTGGCTACGAGCAGTACTTC.

The genes are TRBV15 and TRBJ1-1; 7 bases align to TRBD1. CDR3 length equals 13 residues. Germline CDR1 is LNHNV and CDR2 is YYDKDF (reference sequence). V lost 8 bases, J lost 1 base, and 4 bases stayed unmatched. This chain's CDR3 is CATAGQQNTEAFF. The DNA for the CDR3 is TGTGCCACCGCGGGACAGCAGAACACTGAAGCTTTCTTT.

The V call is TRBV6-1, the J call TRBJ1-5; the match to TRBD1 covers 7 bases. The CDR3 is 15 residues long. Germline V CDR1 and CDR2: MNHNS, SASEGT. After removal of 5 bases from V and 5 bases from J, the junction contained 9 bases not matched to a gene. The CDR3 nucleotides read TGTGCCAGCAGTAACTACGACAGGGATGATCAGCCCCAGCATTTT. It specifies CASSNYDRDDQPQHF.

Comments on this clone: Other nucleotide sequences in the sample specify the same CDR3. This sequence joins TRBV7-2 and TRBJ1-1; a possible D gene is TRBD1 (5 bases). Trimming took off 6 bases at V and 1 base at J, with 9 bases between the two ends. Germline-derived CDR1 and CDR2 are SGHTA and FQGNSA. The CDR3 covers 13 residues. This CDR3 is CASSLQENTEAFF. DNA for the CDR3: TGTGCCAGCAGTTTACAGGAGAACACTGAAGCTTTCTTT.

The gene calls are TRBV7-2 and TRBJ2-3; 7 bases fit TRBD2. Germline CDR1 is SGHTA and CDR2 is FQGNSA. The CDR3 is 18 amino acids. V shed 1 base and J 2 bases; nucleotides not matched to a gene: 12. The DNA for the CDR3 is TGTGCCAGCAGCTTAGGGGGAGGGGCGAGTGGCATCACAGATACGCAGTATTTT. The encoded protein is CASSLGGGASGITDTQYF.

This chain connects TRBV28 to TRBJ2-5; 7 bases align to TRBD2. The germline V gene encodes CDR1 MDHEN and CDR2 SYDVKM. The CDR3 length is 14 residues. The J segment lost 7 bases and the V segment lost 5 bases, leaving 10 bases of the junction unmatched. The CDR3 nucleotides read TGTGCCAGCAGTCTCCGACTAGCTCAACGGACCCAGTACTTC. This gives the protein CASSLRLAQRTQYF.

This clone has only a few counts. The rearrangement joins TRBV4-1 to TRBJ2-5, with 8 positions matching TRBD2. J lost 4 bases, V lost 1 base, and 5 bases had no gene match. The CDR3 has 15 residues. Germline V gives CDR1 MGHRA, CDR2 YSYEKL. In nucleotides, the CDR3 is TGCGCCAGCAGCCAAGGTAGCGGGAACAGAGAGACCCAGTACTTC. Translated: CASSQGSGNRETQYF.

This clone was seen just once. The chain employs TRBV2 and TRBJ1-2; 9 bases match TRBD1. Germline V lookup: CDR1 SNHLY, CDR2 FYNNEI. The length of the CDR3 is 13 residues. The ends lost 11 bases at V and 8 bases at J; junction bases unmatched: 12. The CDR3 nucleotides read TGTGCCCCCAGCCAGGACAGGGGCAAAGGCTACACCTTC. It codes for CAPSQDRGKGYTF.